The entry below describes one T cell receptor beta chain. Antigen unknown. Some clones are missing from TCRdb's copy, which holds only in-frame ones; the method was immunoSEQ multiplex PCR. The data show some 170,000 clones, around nine tenths seen once. This entry belongs to a study of lymphopenia after photon versus proton radiotherapy. Study-level points and caveats: After the lymphocyte nadir, photon-treated repertoires showed oligoclonal expansion, especially of CD8+ Temra cells. Survival link was tested only in deceased patients; proton benefit remains a possibility.

Trimming left V 1 base short and J 3 bases short, with 15 bases between. The V gene's germline CDR1 is GTSNPN and CDR2 SVGIG (reference sequence). The CDR3 is made up of 15 amino acids. This clonotype was sampled from a man over 45 with gastric cancer. V and J are TRBV30 and TRBJ2-5; D is perhaps TRBD2 (5 bases). The specimen comprised peripheral blood, sampled from a patient treated with photon-based radiotherapy. Written as DNA, the CDR3 is TGTGCCTGGAGTGGGCTAGCCGCGAAGAAAGAGACCCAGTACTTC. This gives the protein CAWSGLAAKKETQYF. Complete variable domain (other parts from reference TRBV30 and TRBJ2-5): SQTIHQWPATLVQPVGSPLSLECTVEGTSNPNLYWYRQAAGRGLQLLFYSVGIGQISSEVPQNLSASRPQDRQFILSSKKLLLSDSGFYLCAWSGLAAKKETQYFGPGTRLLVL.